The clone carrying this T cell receptor (beta chain) appeared a few times. Its antigen remains unknown. The authors deemed Graves' hyperthyroidism stable absent ophthalmopathy progression within 18 months. Amplified TCR beta CDR3 regions derived from RNA transcripts. The HTBI primer set was used in a first-round RT-PCR of the TCR CDR3. TCRdb fed the multiplex PCR reads into MiXCR, producing one record per CDR3 protein. The data contain about 98,000 distinct CDR3 sequences, roughly 40% of them singletons. These data belong to a study of T cells in Graves' hyperthyroidism and ophthalmopathy. Findings of the study overall: Peripheral blood also featured most of the thyroid clonotypes expanded above 0.001.

The CDR3 length is 14 residues. CDR1 is MDHEN, CDR2 SYDVKM, per germline. The V gene end was trimmed by 7 bases and the J gene end by 7 bases; junction bases not matched to a gene: 8. This receptor was identified in a woman in her twenties or thirties with Graves' hyperthyroidism. This chain uses TRBV28 with TRBJ1-4; 8 bases are a match to TRBD1. Sample: peripheral blood or thyroid tissue (not recorded which). CDR3 sequence reads: CASTTQGAGEKLFF. The CDR3, as DNA: TGTGCCAGCACCACCCAGGGGGCTGGTGAAAAACTGTTTTTT.